This T cell receptor beta chain was observed in a study of T cells in Graves' hyperthyroidism and ophthalmopathy. Study-level background: At the time of initial diagnosis and before any treatment, peripheral blood was collected. Study-level findings and limits: Clonotypes that were expanded in thyroid above 0.001 mostly appeared in blood too. Using 13 V-J features, a model discriminated ophthalmopathy from stable hyperthyroidism.

The CDR3 covers 19 residues. Germline V gene data show CDR1 as LNHDA and CDR2 as SQIVND (reference sequence). The diagnostic basis comprised clinical symptoms, serum thyroxine and TRAb, thyroid ultrasound and orbital computed tomography. On this clonotype: Its specificity is not known. Compared with germline, one end of the junction differs, possibly owing to a read error.

RNA transcripts served as the template for amplifying TCR beta CDR3 regions. The HTBI primer set was used in a first-round RT-PCR of the TCR CDR3. TCRdb ran MiXCR on the multiplex PCR reads and lists one entry per CDR3 protein. The sample records roughly 500,000 distinct CDR3 sequences, around 15% being singletons. This chain connects TRBV19 to TRBJ1-4; tentatively, D is TRBD1 (5 bases). The clonotype comes from a woman in her 30s with Graves' ophthalmopathy. Sequencing input: blood. For the CDR3, the DNA is TGTACCAGTAGTCTAACAAGTTTGGGGCCCACGGGTCCTAGTGAAAAACTGTTTTTT. Encoded protein: CTSSLTSLGPTGPSEKLFF. Looking up the rest from reference TRBV19 and TRBJ1-4 gives the full variable domain: DGGITQSPKYLFRKEGQNVTLSCEQNLNHDAMYWYRQDPGQGLRLIYYSQIVNDFQKGDIAEGYSVSREKKESFPLTVTSAQKNPTAFYLCTSSLTSLGPTGPSEKLFFGSGTQLSVL.